A single sample gave rise to the 11 T cell receptor beta chains below, sequenced in a study of cytomegalovirus exposure and HLA in healthy donors. PCR involved 60 Vbeta and 13 Jbeta primers. Using immunoSEQ multiplex PCR, the repertoire was profiled, and TCRdb retains in-frame clones only, with some absent. The profile shows tens of thousands of clones, 67% of them singletons. Sequencing input: PBMCs. Receptor source: a man younger than 45 in good health and CMV-seronegative.

The chain combines TRBV12-2 with TRBJ1-6; the table's TRBD1 call for D was not verified on the DNA. TRBV12-2 is termed a pseudogene. This CDR3 has 19 residues. CDR3 in DNA: TGTGCAAGTCGCTTACAGGGGGGGGGACAGGGGTCCACCGGGTTGTTCCTCCACTTT. It specifies CASRLQGGGQGSTGLFLHF.

This sequence joins TRBV27 and TRBJ1-1, with a weak D call TRBD1 (6 bases). V lost 4 bases and J lost 4, with 10 bases in between. CDR3 length: 13 residues. CDR1 and CDR2 from the germline V gene are MNHEY and SMNVEV (reference sequence). DNA of the CDR3: TGTGCCAGCAGTTCTTTAGGGGGCACTGAAGCTTTCTTT. It is translated as CASSSLGGTEAFF.

This clone was seen a single time. CDR3 sequence reads: CASSASAGPSTDTQYF. CDR3 sequence (DNA): TGTGCCAGCAGCGCTTCAGCGGGGCCCAGCACAGATACGCAGTATTTT. This chain connects TRBV4-2 to TRBJ2-3; 7 bases line up with TRBD2. After removal of 5 bases from V and 0 bases from J, the junction contained 8 bases not matched to a gene. The CDR3 length is 16 residues. Germline CDR1 LGHNA, CDR2 YNFKEQ.

The J gene is TRBJ2-7, the V gene TRBV7-8; 9 bases agree with TRBD1. The germline gives CDR1 SGHVS, CDR2 FQNEAQ. The J segment lost 2 bases and the V segment lost 3 bases, leaving 8 bases of the junction unmatched. The CDR3 sequence is 16 residues long. As DNA, the CDR3 is TGTGCCAGCAGCTTGTACAGGGGGCGCGGCGCCTACGAGCAGTACTTC. It codes for CASSLYRGRGAYEQYF.

The chain carries TRBV5-1 and TRBJ2-7, with 7 bases matching TRBD1. V was clipped by 0 bases and J by 7 bases; unmatched bases: 13. This CDR3 has 16 amino acids. Germline CDR1 and CDR2: SGHRS and YFSETQ. The CDR3: CASSLGTGEGVCEQYF. Here the CDR3 DNA reads TGCGCCAGCAGCTTGGGAACAGGGGAAGGGGTGTGTGAGCAGTACTTC.

This clone came up a few times. V gene TRBV6-1 combines with J gene TRBJ1-3; perhaps TRBD1 as D (5 bases). The length of the CDR3 is 15 residues. Germline CDR1 and CDR2: MNHNS and SASEGT. Trimming removed 8 bases at V and 3 bases at J, with 17 bases between. CDR3 amino acids: CASLQGARNGNTIYF. CDR3 nucleotides: TGTGCCAGCCTTCAAGGGGCCCGGAATGGAAACACCATATATTTT.

This chain joins TRBV6-6 and TRBJ2-7; the D gene is possibly TRBD2 (6 bases). V gave up 0 bases and J gave up 6 bases, with 9 bases separating them. The CDR3 sequence is 13 residues long. CDR1 and CDR2 (germline): MNHNY, SVGAGI (reference sequence). The CDR3 DNA reads TGTGCCAGCAGTTACTCAGGAGGGACCGAGCAGTACTTC. Amino acids: CASSYSGGTEQYF.

This sequence joins TRBV30 and TRBJ2-5; D gene uncertain. This CDR3 spans 12 amino acids. Germline CDR1 is GTSNPN and CDR2 is SVGIG (reference sequence). V gave up 0 bases and J gave up 4 bases, with 6 bases separating them. The CDR3 DNA is TGTGCCTGGAGTGTGCGTGGAGAGACCCAGTACTTC. Its protein product is CAWSVRGETQYF.

The chain uses TRBV6-1 and TRBJ1-1, with D unclear. V was pared by 2 bases and J by 7 bases, with 5 bases between. There are 11 residues in the CDR3. Per the germline V gene, CDR1 is MNHNS and CDR2 is SASEGT. Here the CDR3 DNA reads TGTGCCAGCAGTGAACCAGATGAAGCTTTCTTT. It specifies CASSEPDEAFF.

This clone has only one observation. The chain couples TRBV29-1 to TRBJ2-3; D remains ambiguous. The CDR3 sequence is 13 residues long. The V gene's germline CDR1 is SQVTM and CDR2 ANQGSEA. Deletions cut 8 bases from V and 2 bases from J, with 14 bases between. CDR3 protein: CSQALTDTDTQYF. In DNA form, the CDR3 reads TGCAGCCAGGCCCTGACGGACACAGATACGCAGTATTTT.

V usage is TRBV5-4 and J usage is TRBJ2-5; TRBD2 agrees at 12 bases. This CDR3 comprises 15 residues. The V and J ends lost 4 bases and 2 bases, in that order; junction bases with no gene match: 3. CDR1 is SGHNT and CDR2 is YYREEE in the germline V gene (reference sequence). The CDR3 DNA is TGTGCCAGCAGCCTAGCGGGGGGGCGACAAGAGACCCAGTACTTC. Its protein is CASSLAGGRQETQYF.